These 31 T cell receptor beta chains share one sample of origin, sequenced in a study of blood T cell repertoires in COVID-19. Repertoires were generated with immunoSEQ multiplex PCR, while TCRdb's copy carries only in-frame clones and drops some. In the table there are approximately 220,000 clones, 65% to 85% of which are singletons. Material for sequencing was PBMCs or T cells enriched from blood (not recorded which). These receptor sequences come from a woman between 40 and 55 years old who had recovered from COVID-19.

V gene TRBV5-6 combines with J gene TRBJ1-1, with 9 bases lining up with TRBD1. The CDR3 is 16 amino acids. CDR1 and CDR2 from the germline V gene are SGHDT and YYEEEE. The trim removed 4 bases at V and 1 base at J, leaving 8 bases unmatched. The DNA for the CDR3 is TGTGCCAGCAGCCGAAGGTGGACAGGGGCGAACACTGAAGCTTTCTTT. Translation: CASSRRWTGANTEAFF.

This sequence joins TRBV5-1 and TRBJ2-1, with 8 bases identical to TRBD1. The CDR3 is 15 amino acids. Germline CDR1 and CDR2: SGHRS and YFSETQ. J was trimmed by 2 bases and V by 3 bases; bases with no gene match: 4. DNA for the CDR3: TGCGCCAGCAGCTCGAGACAGGGGCCCTACAATGAGCAGTTCTTC. Amino acid sequence: CASSSRQGPYNEQFF.

The chain is built from TRBV5-4 and TRBJ1-2, with a possible D match to TRBD1 (5 bases). The V end was cut by 0 bases, the J end by 6 bases, with 9 bases between. Per the germline V gene, CDR1 is SGHNT and CDR2 is YYREEE (reference sequence). The CDR3 extends over 13 amino acids. The CDR3 DNA sequence: TGTGCCAGCAGCTTGGGCAGGGTGGATGGCTACACCTTC. Residues: CASSLGRVDGYTF.

This chain links TRBV9 with TRBJ2-1, with D hard to call. The CDR3 runs to 11 residues. V gave up 2 bases and J gave up 6 bases, with 3 bases separating them. Germline assignment: CDR1 SGDLS and CDR2 YYNGEE. CDR3 amino acids: CASSVSNEQFF. The CDR3 nucleotides are TGTGCCAGCAGCGTGAGCAATGAGCAGTTCTTC.

This clone was seen only once. The V gene is TRBV7-2, the J gene TRBJ1-6, with a tentative D call TRBD1 (5 bases). Trimming took off 2 bases at V and 7 bases at J, with 15 bases between the two ends. The CDR3 has 16 residues. Germline V CDR1 and CDR2: SGHTA, FQGNSA. The CDR3 sequence is CASSLTYGARNSPLHF. As DNA, the CDR3 is TGTGCCAGCAGCTTAACGTATGGGGCAAGGAATTCACCCCTCCACTTT.

The rearrangement uses TRBV12-3 or TRBV12-4 and TRBJ1-6, with TRBD1 as a possible D gene (6 bases). This CDR3 spans 13 amino acids. Trimming cost V 6 bases and J 10 bases, with 13 bases left between them. CDR3 sequence reads: CASRGDTGSPLHF. The CDR3 region has the DNA TGTGCCAGCAGAGGGGACACCGGATCACCCCTCCACTTT.

The CDR3 DNA follows: TGTGCCACCGGCGGGAGGGGCGGTTCAGGGGCCAACGTCCTGACTTTC. Amino acids: CATGGRGGSGANVLTF. The gene calls are TRBV24-1 and TRBJ2-6; the match to TRBD2 covers 9 bases. The V gene's germline CDR1 is KGHDR and CDR2 SFDVKD. CDR3 size: 16 residues. Unmatched junction bases numbered 9, after V lost 9 bases and J lost 4 bases.

This chain uses TRBV14 with TRBJ1-5; D call uncertain. Germline loops: CDR1 SGHDN, CDR2 FVKESK. The V end lost 0 bases, the J end lost 9 bases, and 9 bases lay between the germline ends. The CDR3 extends over 13 amino acids. The CDR3 sequence: CASSQEITGPQHF. The CDR3 region has the DNA TGTGCCAGCAGCCAAGAGATCACCGGGCCCCAGCATTTT.

This chain joins TRBV30 and TRBJ1-2; no clear D gene. This CDR3 is 11 amino acids long. V was shortened by 1 base and J by 10 bases, with 10 bases between the two germline ends. In germline, CDR1 is GTSNPN, CDR2 SVGIG (reference sequence). The chain's CDR3 is CAWSAGEDYTF. CDR3 bases: TGTGCCTGGAGTGCCGGGGAAGACTACACCTTC.

This clone was recorded only once. The CDR3 DNA follows: TGTGCCAGCAGCTTAGAGCGCCGGACGGGACAGTGGGGTAGAGGCTACACCTTC. Encoded protein: CASSLERRTGQWGRGYTF. V and J are TRBV11-2 and TRBJ1-2; 7 nucleotides agree with TRBD1. J gave up 8 bases and V 0 bases, and 18 bases lay outside the gene matches. Germline values: CDR1 SGHAT, CDR2 FQNNGV. This CDR3 has 18 residues. The full variable domain, completed using reference TRBV11-2 and TRBJ1-2, is EAGVAQSPRYKIIEKRQSVAFWCNPISGHATLYWYQQILGQGPKLLIQFQNNGVVDDSQLPKDRFSAERLKGVDSTLKIQPAKLEDSAVYLCASSLERRTGQWGRGYTFGSGTRLTVV.

This chain links TRBV24-1 with TRBJ2-1, with TRBD2 matching 7 bases. Looked up from germline, CDR1 is KGHDR and CDR2 is SFDVKD. After removal of 0 bases from V and 8 bases from J, the junction contained 3 bases not matched to a gene. The CDR3 totals 14 residues. The chain's CDR3 is CATSDLWLADEQFF. Written as DNA, the CDR3 is TGTGCCACCAGTGATTTGTGGCTAGCGGATGAGCAGTTCTTC.

The rearrangement links TRBV30 to TRBJ2-1, with 11 nucleotides matching TRBD2. Germline V CDR1 and CDR2: GTSNPN, SVGIG (reference sequence). V shed 0 bases and J 6 bases; nucleotides not matched to a gene: 19. The CDR3 covers 20 residues. CDR3 amino acids: CAWSVSLAGGRGPFGNEQFF. In nucleotides, the CDR3 is TGTGCCTGGAGTGTTTCTCTAGCGGGAGGACGTGGGCCATTTGGCAATGAGCAGTTCTTC. Together with reference TRBV30 and TRBJ2-1, the CDR3 gives the full variable domain: SQTIHQWPATLVQPVGSPLSLECTVEGTSNPNLYWYRQAAGRGLQLLFYSVGIGQISSEVPQNLSASRPQDRQFILSSKKLLLSDSGFYLCAWSVSLAGGRGPFGNEQFFGPGTRLTVL.

The V gene is TRBV23-1, the J gene TRBJ1-4; D gene unclear. TRBV23-1 is given ORF status, its function remaining uncertain. Trimming took 3 bases from V and 10 from J, leaving 18 bases between them. This CDR3 contains 15 residues. CDR3 sequence (DNA): TGCGCCAGCAGTCACCTACACAGTAATGACGGAAAACTGTTTTTT. As protein: CASSHLHSNDGKLFF.

V is TRBV2 and J is TRBJ2-6; a weak D match, TRBD1 (5 bases). CDR1 is SNHLY and CDR2 is FYNNEI in the germline V gene. Between the trimmed V and J ends, which lost 6 bases and 2 bases, there was a span of 11 bases. The CDR3 has 15 amino acids. CDR3 in amino acids: CASRGTGAGANVLTF. The CDR3 DNA reads as TGTGCCAGCAGGGGAACAGGTGCTGGGGCCAACGTCCTGACTTTC.

This chain links TRBV28 with TRBJ1-5; a weak D match, TRBD1 (6 bases). The CDR3 is made up of 16 amino acids. V lost 4 bases, J lost 5 bases, and 18 bases lay in between. Germline V gene sequence: CDR1 MDHEN, CDR2 SYDVKM. CDR3 nucleotides: TGTGCCAGCAGTTCCGAAGCCGCGGGGGGGCATCAGCCCCAGCATTTT. It is translated as CASSSEAAGGHQPQHF. Looking up the rest from reference TRBV28 and TRBJ1-5 gives the full variable domain: DVKVTQSSRYLVKRTGEKVFLECVQDMDHENMFWYRQDPGLGLRLIYFSYDVKMKEKGDIPEGYSVSREKKERFSLILESASTNQTSMYLCASSSEAAGGHQPQHFGDGTRLSIL.

On this clone itself: Other DNA sequences in the sample encode the same CDR3. The chain links TRBV9 to TRBJ2-7; 7 positions agree with TRBD1. Germline lookup yields CDR1 SGDLS and CDR2 YYNGEE. Trimming at V came to 4 bases and at J to 3 bases, leaving 1 base not matched to a gene. The CDR3 runs to 12 residues. The CDR3, as DNA: TGTGCCAGCAGCCGGGACAGCTACGAGCAGTACTTC. It is translated as CASSRDSYEQYF.

The DNA for the CDR3 is TGTGCCACCAGCAGAGATGAGGACGAGCAGTACTTC. Residues: CATSRDEDEQYF. The chain has TRBV15 and TRBJ2-7; D gene ambiguous. The germline V gene encodes CDR1 LNHNV and CDR2 YYDKDF (reference sequence). The V end lost 0 bases, the J end lost 5 bases, and 5 bases lay between the germline ends. The CDR3 length is 12 residues.

As regards this clone: At one end the junction does not follow the germline gene, possibly because of a read error. This chain uses TRBV2 with TRBJ1-3, with TRBD1 as a possible D gene (6 bases). Germline V gene lookup returns CDR1 SNHLY and CDR2 FYNNEI. The CDR3 sequence is 10 residues long. This CDR3 is CASRSGALFF. CDR3 DNA sequence: TGTGCCAGCAGGTCAGGGGCCCTTTTCTTT.

The chain links TRBV28 to TRBJ2-1; 9 positions match TRBD2. Germline assignment: CDR1 MDHEN and CDR2 SYDVKM. The CDR3 has 15 residues. V trimming: 2 bases; J trimming: 2 bases; junction bases outside the gene matches: 1. The DNA of the CDR3 is TGTGCCAGCAGTTTAGCGGGAGGGACCTACAATGAGCAGTTCTTC. This gives the protein CASSLAGGTYNEQFF.

The V gene is TRBV6-5, the J gene TRBJ2-1; 13 bases are shared with TRBD2. The germline gives CDR1 MNHEY, CDR2 SVGAGI. The CDR3 runs 14 residues. V was clipped by 11 bases and J by 10 bases; unmatched bases: 11. The CDR3 sequence is CASSPGTSGNEQFF. CDR3 in DNA: TGTGCCTCCTCGCCCGGGACTAGCGGGAACGAGCAGTTCTTC.

The chain uses TRBV29-1 and TRBJ1-1; TRBD1 aligns across 8 bases. With V trimmed by 5 bases and J by 4 bases, 3 bases remained unmatched. CDR1 and CDR2 (germline): SQVTM, ANQGSEA. The CDR3 extends over 12 amino acids. The CDR3 region is CSVQGAATEAFF. In DNA form, the CDR3 reads TGCAGCGTTCAGGGGGCGGCCACTGAAGCTTTCTTT.

This chain connects TRBV19 to TRBJ1-1, with D perhaps matching TRBD1 (6 bases). CDR3 length: 14 amino acids. Germline assignment: CDR1 LNHDA and CDR2 SQIVND (reference sequence). V shed 3 bases and J shed 4 bases, with 12 bases lying between them. CDR3 nucleotides: TGTGCCAGTAGTATCCAGGGGCGAGGCACTGAAGCTTTCTTT. Residues: CASSIQGRGTEAFF. The full variable domain, completed using reference TRBV19 and TRBJ1-1, is DGGITQSPKYLFRKEGQNVTLSCEQNLNHDAMYWYRQDPGQGLRLIYYSQIVNDFQKGDIAEGYSVSREKKESFPLTVTSAQKNPTAFYLCASSIQGRGTEAFFGQGTRLTVV.

The CDR3 is CAWSIQETQYF. Written as DNA, the CDR3 is TGTGCCTGGAGCATCCAAGAGACCCAGTACTTC. This sequence joins TRBV30 and TRBJ2-5, with D unclear. With 3 bases removed from V and 1 base from J, the gap between germline ends came to 3 bases. Germline loops: CDR1 GTSNPN, CDR2 SVGIG (reference sequence). This CDR3 contains 11 residues.

V and J are TRBV6-5 and TRBJ1-1; TRBD1 is a possible D gene (5 bases). Germline CDR1 and CDR2: MNHEY and SVGAGI. The CDR3 is 11 amino acids. V dropped 4 bases and J dropped 8 bases, with 8 bases sitting between them. The CDR3 here is CASSWGEEAFF. As DNA, the CDR3 is TGTGCCAGCAGTTGGGGGGAAGAAGCTTTCTTT.

The chain couples TRBV28 to TRBJ1-1; maybe TRBD1 (5 bases). The CDR3 covers 14 residues. Germline V gene lookup returns CDR1 MDHEN and CDR2 SYDVKM. The ends were cut back, 6 bases at V and 1 base at J, with 12 bases in the middle. CDR3 loop: CASSPNDRNTEAFF. As DNA, the CDR3 is TGTGCCAGCAGCCCTAATGACAGGAACACTGAAGCTTTCTTT. The full variable domain, completed using reference TRBV28 and TRBJ1-1, is DVKVTQSSRYLVKRTGEKVFLECVQDMDHENMFWYRQDPGLGLRLIYFSYDVKMKEKGDIPEGYSVSREKKERFSLILESASTNQTSMYLCASSPNDRNTEAFFGQGTRLTVV.

This clone was observed a few times. The chain links TRBV27 to TRBJ2-7, with 9 bases identical to TRBD1. Germline V gene data show CDR1 as MNHEY and CDR2 as SMNVEV (reference sequence). This CDR3 is built from 13 residues. V was pared by 10 bases and J by 3 bases, with 7 bases of the junction left unmatched. CDR3 sequence reads: CATGTGRYYEQYF. The CDR3 DNA is TGTGCCACCGGGACAGGGAGGTACTACGAGCAGTACTTC.

This clone was observed once. The chain couples TRBV5-6 to TRBJ2-5, with TRBD1 matching 7 bases. CDR1 and CDR2 (germline): SGHDT, YYEEEE. The CDR3 is 14 residues long. The junction had 3 bases not matched to a gene; V was cut back by 4 bases and J by 0 bases. The CDR3 sequence is CASSLTGNQETQYF. CDR3 bases: TGTGCCAGCAGCCTGACAGGGAACCAAGAGACCCAGTACTTC. The full variable domain, with the rest looked up from reference TRBV5-6 and TRBJ2-5, is DAGVTQSPTHLIKTRGQQVTLRCSPKSGHDTVSWYQQALGQGPQFIFQYYEEEERQRGNFPDRFSGHQFPNYSSELNVNALLLGDSALYLCASSLTGNQETQYFGPGTRLLVL.

In its sample, this clone was seen many times. J is TRBJ2-7 and V is TRBV12-3 or TRBV12-4, with unresolved D. The CDR3 consists of 13 residues. Trimming shortened V by 6 bases and J by 1 base, and 10 bases separated the two germline ends. CDR3 in amino acids: CASSPRFSYEQYV. CDR3 DNA: TGTGCCAGCAGCCCCAGGTTTTCCTACGAGCAGTACGTC.

This chain joins TRBV28 and TRBJ2-1; 8 nucleotides line up with TRBD2. Germline lookup yields CDR1 MDHEN and CDR2 SYDVKM. The CDR3 spans 16 residues. The junction had 3 bases not matched to a gene; V was cut back by 2 bases and J by 0 bases. This CDR3 is CASSLDSGNSYNEQFF. The CDR3 DNA reads TGTGCCAGCAGTTTAGATAGCGGGAACTCCTACAATGAGCAGTTCTTC.

The chain couples TRBV9 to TRBJ2-3, with TRBD2 matching over 10 bases. J gave up 4 bases and V 0 bases, and 2 bases lay outside the gene matches. The germline gives CDR1 SGDLS, CDR2 YYNGEE. CDR3 length: 15 amino acids. CDR3 in DNA: TGTGCCAGCAGCGTAGGGCTAGCGGGAGCAGATACGCAGTATTTT. Its translation: CASSVGLAGADTQYF.

The V call is TRBV19, the J call TRBJ2-2; 8 bases match TRBD2. The CDR3 length is 16 residues. Germline V gene lookup returns CDR1 LNHDA and CDR2 SQIVND (reference sequence). Trimming at V came to 5 bases and at J to 2 bases, leaving 7 bases not matched to a gene. Here the CDR3 reads CASSAASGHNTGELFF. DNA for the CDR3: TGTGCCAGTAGTGCGGCTAGCGGGCACAACACCGGGGAGCTGTTTTTT.